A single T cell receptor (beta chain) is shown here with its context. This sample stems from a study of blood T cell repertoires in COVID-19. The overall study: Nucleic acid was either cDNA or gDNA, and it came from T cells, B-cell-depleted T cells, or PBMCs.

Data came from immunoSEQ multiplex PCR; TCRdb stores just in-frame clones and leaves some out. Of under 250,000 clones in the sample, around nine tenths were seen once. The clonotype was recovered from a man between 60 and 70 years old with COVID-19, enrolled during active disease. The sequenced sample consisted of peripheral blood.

The CDR3 nucleotides are TGTGCCAGCCGGGACAGTCCTTCAACTAATGAAAAACTGTTTTTT. Residues: CASRDSPSTNEKLFF. This chain joins TRBV2 and TRBJ1-4, with TRBD1 matching 7 bases. The CDR3 sequence is 15 residues long. Unmatched junction bases numbered 6, after V lost 8 bases and J lost 0 bases. Germline values: CDR1 SNHLY, CDR2 FYNNEI.